This T cell receptor (beta chain) appears in the sequencing data of a study of OX40 agonist ivuxolimab in advanced cancers. The study in broad terms: Ivuxolimab was an agonistic, fully human IgG2 monoclonal antibody directed against OX40 (CD134), a costimulatory receptor. Intravenous ivuxolimab was administered to patients every 2 weeks at six dose levels: 0.01, 0.1, 0.3, 1.5, 3 and 10 mg/kg. Among the approximately 54 dose-escalation patients, about 19 had hepatocellular carcinoma, roughly 15 melanoma, 9 renal cell carcinoma and 9 head and neck cancer. In the dose-escalation cohort, over 65% of patients were male, and the mean age was about 55 years, with a range of 23 to 79. Prior anti-PD-1, anti-PD-L1 or anti-CTLA-4 therapy was permitted, and about two fifths of dose-escalation patients had received checkpoint inhibitors. Partial responses were achieved by three dose-escalation patients, of whom one had hepatocellular carcinoma and two had cutaneous melanoma. Peripheral TCRbeta sequencing aimed to test whether ivuxolimab altered TCR sequence diversity and caused clonal T-cell expansion. The paper covers the monotherapy dose-escalation part of the phase I ivuxolimab trial, which included N of about 50 patients.

Concerning this clone: Its binding antigen is unknown. No qualities accompany the bases; no much larger clone lies one base away.

To sequence the TCRbeta CDR3 region, genomic DNA was isolated from the sorted cells. The immunoSEQ Assay was used to sequence the TCRbeta CDR3 regions. The table was pulled from immuneACCESS by TCRdb, which kept in-frame rearrangements only. Such tables lose some clones; where checked, under half of the loss comes from unresolved V genes, and the rest has no known cause. The sample table lists 65,000 to 85,000 clones, approximately 89% of them with a count of one. Of the sample, approximately 0.19% is held by the ten largest clones. The study at large found these results: After ivuxolimab, expanded clones were on average more numerous among CD8+ T cells than among CD4+ T cells. Antigen specificity was not determined for the clonally expanded peripheral T cells. Low levels of normalized T-cell clonal expansion were also seen in some patients who did not respond. In partial responders in the 0.1-3.0 mg/kg groups, normalized peripheral clonal expansion was found to be among the lowest, especially among CD8+ T cells. At doses from 0.1 to 3.0 mg/kg, clonal expansion was seen in both CD4+ and CD8+ blood T cells between baseline and week 6.

The trial excluded patients who had a history of autoimmune disease or who were on systemic immunosuppression. Peripheral blood for TCR sequencing was collected from all dose cohorts at baseline, on cycle 4 day 1, and on cycle 7 day 1. The samples were drawn from a first-in-human, open-label, multicenter phase I dose-escalation trial of ivuxolimab. Adults with locally advanced or metastatic melanoma, renal cell, hepatocellular, or head and neck squamous cell carcinoma were enrolled in the trial. CD4+ and CD8+ T cells were sorted separately from peripheral blood before TCR sequencing. Spanning cysteine to phenylalanine, the CDR3 consists of 14 amino acids. CDR3 DNA is the only sequence kept; it has 42 bases, read in frame from the first base.

The V gene is TRBV21-1 and the J gene is TRBJ1-1; no DNA check was done on the table's D call, TRBD1. TRBV21-1 is a recognized pseudogene. Sequenced material: CD4+ or CD8+ T cells sorted from blood, taken in a trial of the OX40 agonist ivuxolimab. The TCR was taken from an adult with an advanced solid tumor such as melanoma, head and neck, liver or kidney cancer. The DNA sequence follows: TGTGCCAGCAGCAAGGGCAGTACGAGTTCTGAAGCTTTCTTT. Translated, it gives CASSKGSTSSEAFF.